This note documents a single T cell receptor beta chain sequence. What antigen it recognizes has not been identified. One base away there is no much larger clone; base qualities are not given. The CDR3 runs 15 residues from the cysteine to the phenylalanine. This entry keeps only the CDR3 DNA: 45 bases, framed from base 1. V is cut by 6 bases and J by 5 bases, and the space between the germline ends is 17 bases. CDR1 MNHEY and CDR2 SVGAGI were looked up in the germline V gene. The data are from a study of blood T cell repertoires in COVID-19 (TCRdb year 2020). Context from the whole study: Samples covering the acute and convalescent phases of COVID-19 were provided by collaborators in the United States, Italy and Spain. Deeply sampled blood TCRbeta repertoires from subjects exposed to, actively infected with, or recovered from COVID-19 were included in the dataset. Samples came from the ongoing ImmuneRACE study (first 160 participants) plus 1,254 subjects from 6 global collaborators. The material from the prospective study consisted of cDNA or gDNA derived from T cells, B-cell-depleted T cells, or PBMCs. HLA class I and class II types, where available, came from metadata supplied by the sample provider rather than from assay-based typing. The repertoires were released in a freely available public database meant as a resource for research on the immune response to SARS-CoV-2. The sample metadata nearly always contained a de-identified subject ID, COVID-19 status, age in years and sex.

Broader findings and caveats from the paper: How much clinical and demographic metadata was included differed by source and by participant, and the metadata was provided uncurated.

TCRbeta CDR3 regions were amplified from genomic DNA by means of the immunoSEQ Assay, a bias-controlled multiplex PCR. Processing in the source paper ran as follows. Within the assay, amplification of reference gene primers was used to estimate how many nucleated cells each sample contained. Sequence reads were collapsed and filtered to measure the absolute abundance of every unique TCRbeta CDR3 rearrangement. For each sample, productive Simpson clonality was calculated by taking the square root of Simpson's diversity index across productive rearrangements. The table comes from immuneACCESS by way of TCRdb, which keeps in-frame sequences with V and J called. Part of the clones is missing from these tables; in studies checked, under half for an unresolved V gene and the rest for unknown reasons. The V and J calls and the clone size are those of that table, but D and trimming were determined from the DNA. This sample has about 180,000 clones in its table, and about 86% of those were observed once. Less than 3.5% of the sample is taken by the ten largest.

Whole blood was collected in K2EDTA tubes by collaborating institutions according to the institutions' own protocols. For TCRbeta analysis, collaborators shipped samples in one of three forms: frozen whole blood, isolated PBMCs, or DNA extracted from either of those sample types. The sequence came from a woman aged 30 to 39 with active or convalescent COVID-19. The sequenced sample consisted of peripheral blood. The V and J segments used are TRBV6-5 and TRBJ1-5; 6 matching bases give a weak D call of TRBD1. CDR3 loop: CASSPEGGDHQPQHF. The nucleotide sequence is TGTGCCAGCAGCCCCGAGGGGGGGGATCATCAGCCCCAGCATTTT.